Shown below are 22 T cell receptor beta chains from a single sample sequenced in a study of control samples from healthy donors and cancer patients. The assay was immunoSEQ multiplex PCR, and TCRdb's table has in-frame clones only and misses some. The sample yields 95,000 to 100,000 clones, roughly 91% seen once. The sequenced sample was blood. These receptors originate from a man aged 25-45 years in good health.

The V call is TRBV6-5, the J call TRBJ1-5, with TRBD1 as a possible D gene (5 bases). This CDR3 comprises 13 residues. Trimming removed 4 bases at V and 9 bases at J, with 13 bases between. CDR1 MNHEY and CDR2 SVGAGI come from the germline V gene. The chain's CDR3 is CASSSTVKGPQHF. The CDR3, as DNA: TGTGCCAGCAGTTCGACAGTTAAGGGGCCCCAGCATTTT.

The V call is TRBV6-5, the J call TRBJ1-2, with 8 nucleotides matching TRBD1. Losses at the gene ends were 11 bases for V and 7 bases for J; bases not matched to a gene: 12. This CDR3 spans 13 amino acids. The germline V gene encodes CDR1 MNHEY and CDR2 SVGAGI. DNA for the CDR3: TGTGCCTCTCAGAATCCAGGACAGGGTGGCTACACCTTC. It codes for CASQNPGQGGYTF.

The V and J genes are TRBV19 and TRBJ1-1; TRBD1 is a possible D gene (5 bases). The germline CDR1 and CDR2 sequences are LNHDA and SQIVND (reference sequence). Between the trimmed V and J ends, which lost 5 bases and 11 bases, there was a span of 12 bases. The CDR3 is 11 residues long. The CDR3 spells CASSPGRDAFF. CDR3 nucleotides: TGTGCCAGTAGTCCGGGGAGGGACGCTTTCTTT. Using reference TRBV19 and TRBJ1-1 for the parts outside the CDR3, the full variable domain is DGGITQSPKYLFRKEGQNVTLSCEQNLNHDAMYWYRQDPGQGLRLIYYSQIVNDFQKGDIAEGYSVSREKKESFPLTVTSAQKNPTAFYLCASSPGRDAFFGQGTRLTVV.

The chain couples TRBV5-4 to TRBJ1-2; 7 nucleotides agree with TRBD1. Germline CDR1 SGHNT, CDR2 YYREEE (reference sequence). The CDR3 consists of 14 residues. V was clipped by 0 bases and J by 2 bases; unmatched bases: 1. The CDR3 DNA follows: TGTGCCAGCAGCTTGGCAGGGGGGAACTATGGCTACACCTTC. Its protein product is CASSLAGGNYGYTF.

In this sample, this clone turned up once. The genes are TRBV2 and TRBJ2-3, with TRBD1 matching 10 bases. J was trimmed by 4 bases and V by 0 bases; bases with no gene match: 7. The CDR3 sequence is 17 residues long. Germline V gives CDR1 SNHLY, CDR2 FYNNEI. The CDR3 loop reads CASSEALWDRGPDTQYF. DNA for the CDR3: TGTGCCAGCAGTGAAGCGCTTTGGGACAGGGGACCAGATACGCAGTATTTT. Drawing the rest from reference TRBV2 and TRBJ2-3, the complete variable domain is EPEVTQTPSHQVTQMGQEVILRCVPISNHLYFYWYRQILGQKVEFLVSFYNNEISEKSEIFDDQFSVERPDGSNFTLKIRSTKLEDSAMYFCASSEALWDRGPDTQYFGPGTRLTVL.

This clone was seen at least ten times. This sequence joins TRBV6-5 and TRBJ1-2; a weak D match, TRBD1 (5 bases). Germline V gene data show CDR1 as MNHEY and CDR2 as SVGAGI. The CDR3 length is 13 residues. V shed 6 bases and J shed 3 bases, with 11 bases lying between them. In nucleotides, the CDR3 is TGTGCCAGCAGCCCCGGGGGGTACTATGGCTACACCTTC. This sequence encodes CASSPGGYYGYTF.

The rearrangement joins TRBV18 to TRBJ1-4; 7 bases map to TRBD1. The J segment lost 1 base and the V segment lost 4 bases, leaving 9 bases of the junction unmatched. The germline gives CDR1 KGHSH, CDR2 LQKENI. The length of the CDR3 is 17 residues. The CDR3 DNA reads TGTGCCAGCTCACTCCCCCGACAGGGAAGAACTAATGAAAAACTGTTTTTT. Translated: CASSLPRQGRTNEKLFF. Based on the CDR3 plus reference TRBV18 and TRBJ1-4, the full variable domain is NAGVMQNPRHLVRRRGQEARLRCSPMKGHSHVYWYRQLPEEGLKFMVYLQKENIIDESGMPKERFSAEFPKEGPSILRIQQVVRGDSAAYFCASSLPRQGRTNEKLFFGSGTQLSVL.

The V and J genes are TRBV25-1 and TRBJ1-2, with a tentative D call TRBD1 (6 bases). The CDR3 contains 15 residues. Germline CDR1 MGHDK, CDR2 SYGVNS. Trimming stripped 5 bases from V and 0 bases from J, with 13 bases between. The CDR3: CASSKQGSPNYGYTF. CDR3 nucleotide sequence: TGTGCCAGCAGTAAACAGGGATCCCCTAACTATGGCTACACCTTC.

V and J are TRBV7-8 and TRBJ2-7; 9 bases agree with TRBD1. CDR3 length: 17 amino acids. The V and J ends lost 5 bases and 5 bases, in that order; junction bases with no gene match: 16. Looked up from germline, CDR1 is SGHVS and CDR2 is FQNEAQ. The CDR3 DNA follows: TGTGCCAGCAGCCCAGAAAAGGGGGGGACAGGGCTGCACGAGCAGTACTTC. Protein sequence: CASSPEKGGTGLHEQYF.

The chain recombines TRBV1 with TRBJ2-7; TRBD2 is the table's D call and was not checked against the DNA. TRBV1 is termed a pseudogene. This CDR3 region has 13 residues. CDR3 in amino acids: CTSSQVIVYEQYV. In nucleotides, the CDR3 is TGCACCAGCAGCCAAGTCATAGTTTACGAGCAGTACGTC.

The chain combines TRBV4-1 with TRBJ2-1; 10 bases are a match to TRBD2. The CDR3 length is 16 residues. Per the germline V gene, CDR1 is MGHRA and CDR2 is YSYEKL. V shed 6 bases, J shed 7 bases, and the junction held 12 bases outside the gene matches. CDR3 in DNA: TGCGCCAGCAGACCCCTAGCGGGGGTGAACAAAAATGAGCAGTTCTTC. Translating it yields CASRPLAGVNKNEQFF.

The chain combines TRBV10-2 with TRBJ2-3; weak D call: TRBD2 (6 bases). This CDR3 contains 15 residues. From germline, CDR1 is WSHSY and CDR2 SAAADI. Trimming removed 8 bases at V and 3 bases at J, with 18 bases between. Written as DNA, the CDR3 is TGCGCCAGCGGGGATCCGGGACGGGGGACAGATACGCAGTATTTT. Translating gives CASGDPGRGTDTQYF.

V gene TRBV7-9 combines with J gene TRBJ2-7, with D possibly being TRBD1 or TRBD2 (5 bases each). Trimming removed 4 bases from V and 6 bases from J, with 22 bases in between. CDR1 and CDR2 from the germline V gene are SEHNR and FQNEAQ (reference sequence). This CDR3 spans 16 amino acids. This CDR3 is CASSSGIGAGKGEQYF. DNA for the CDR3: TGTGCCAGCAGCTCCGGGATTGGGGCAGGGAAAGGCGAGCAGTACTTC.

The rearrangement uses TRBV28 and TRBJ1-1, with TRBD1 as a possible D gene (5 bases). The V end was cut by 9 bases, the J end by 11 bases, with 25 bases between. The CDR3 totals 14 residues. Germline values: CDR1 MDHEN, CDR2 SYDVKM. CDR3 bases: TGTGCCAGTCACCGCCCGGGGCCTCCAGGGATGGCTTTCTTT. Residues: CASHRPGPPGMAFF. The whole variable domain, filled in from reference TRBV28 and TRBJ1-1, reads DVKVTQSSRYLVKRTGEKVFLECVQDMDHENMFWYRQDPGLGLRLIYFSYDVKMKEKGDIPEGYSVSREKKERFSLILESASTNQTSMYLCASHRPGPPGMAFFGQGTRLTVV.

This clone was picked up one time. V and J are TRBV4-1 and TRBJ1-6; maybe TRBD1 (5 bases). Germline V CDR1 and CDR2: MGHRA, YSYEKL. The CDR3 contains 18 residues. Trimming left V 3 bases short and J 4 bases short, with 19 bases between. The CDR3 DNA sequence: TGCGCCAGCAGCCATGATACAGGTGATACAGCATATAATTCACCCCTCCACTTT. It codes for CASSHDTGDTAYNSPLHF.

This chain uses TRBV7-9 with TRBJ2-7; D unclear. The CDR3 is 16 residues long. CDR1 SEHNR and CDR2 FQNEAQ come from the germline V gene (reference sequence). The V and J ends lost 0 bases and 0 bases respectively, with 12 bases between them. The CDR3 nucleotides read TGTGCCAGCAGCTTAGCGCTCGGCGAATACTCCTACGAGCAGTACTTC. Amino acid sequence: CASSLALGEYSYEQYF.

The V gene is TRBV28, the J gene TRBJ1-5; D gene uncertain. The CDR3 covers 19 residues. Germline V gene data show CDR1 as MDHEN and CDR2 as SYDVKM. V lost 3 bases and J lost 0, with 21 bases in between. This CDR3 reads CASSFLLSVVVNSNQPQHF. The CDR3 DNA reads TGTGCCAGCAGTTTTCTCCTCTCCGTAGTCGTTAATAGCAATCAGCCCCAGCATTTT.

CDR3 sequence (DNA): TGCGCCAGCAGCCAAGATCCCAGGAGAATAGCGGGGGGGGCCGGCTTCAATGAGCAGTTCTTC. This encodes CASSQDPRRIAGGAGFNEQFF. This chain uses TRBV4-1 with TRBJ2-1; 11 nucleotides align to TRBD2. With 0 bases clipped from V and 6 bases from J, the junction kept 19 bases outside the gene matches. The CDR3 sequence is 21 residues long. Germline values: CDR1 MGHRA, CDR2 YSYEKL.

The chain has TRBV7-9 and TRBJ2-7; 7 positions match TRBD1. The CDR3 contains 16 residues. The junction had 7 bases not matched to a gene; V was cut back by 0 bases and J by 2 bases. Germline V gene lookup returns CDR1 SEHNR and CDR2 FQNEAQ (reference sequence). CDR3 loop: CASSLARGGEAYEQYF. The CDR3 nucleotides are TGTGCCAGCAGCTTAGCGCGAGGGGGCGAAGCCTACGAGCAGTACTTC.

The gene calls are TRBV19 and TRBJ1-5; TRBD1 agrees at 8 bases. With V trimmed by 3 bases and J by 6 bases, 7 bases remained unmatched. This CDR3 contains 15 residues. Germline V gives CDR1 LNHDA, CDR2 SQIVND (reference sequence). The CDR3 protein is CASSIDRGGSQPQHF. Written as DNA, the CDR3 is TGTGCCAGTAGTATCGACAGGGGCGGTAGTCAGCCCCAGCATTTT.

For the CDR3, the DNA is TGTGCCAGCAGCGGAGGATTAAACACCGGGGAGCTGTTTTTT. Translating gives CASSGGLNTGELFF. The genes are TRBV7-7 and TRBJ2-2; tentatively, D is TRBD2 (5 bases). Trimming took off 5 bases at V and 2 bases at J, with 9 bases between the two ends. Germline V CDR1 and CDR2: SSHAT, FNYEAQ (reference sequence). CDR3 length equals 14 residues.

The chain employs TRBV6-2 or TRBV6-3 and TRBJ2-7; D might be TRBD1 or TRBD2, each matching 5 bases. The V end was cut by 5 bases, the J end by 8 bases, with 19 bases between. The CDR3 sequence is 14 residues long. The germline V gene has CDR1 MNHEY and CDR2 SVGEGT. The CDR3 bases are TGTGCCAGCAGTCCCGCCGAGGGGTTAGGGAAGCAGTACTTC. Protein: CASSPAEGLGKQYF.